This T cell receptor beta chain is from a study of molecular identifiers for immune sequencing clone quantification (dated by TCRdb to the late 2010s). Broadly, across the study: In a replicate experiment, RNA from roughly 20,000 or 100,000 naive CD8 T cells was split into five aliquots, four of which were sequenced. This methods study used CD8 T cells to benchmark TCR RNA copy counting and molecular-identifier clustering-based TCR repertoire sequencing (MIDCIRS).

Library generation was performed with PCR. Sequencing used a NextSeq 500. Preparation of bulk TCR libraries followed a previously described approach, with the TCR primers listed in Table S5. Purification of total RNA was performed with the Qiagen AllPrep DNA/RNA kit. Before any analysis, reads coming from multiple sequencing runs of the same library were combined into one pool. The study's processing was this. Reads were retained only if their TCR constant sequence matched exactly, and those retained reads were trimmed to 150 nt and grouped according to their 12-nt molecular barcodes. Reads in each barcode group were sub-clustered using a 15% Levenshtein threshold, and a quality-weighted consensus sequence was built for each RNA molecule. Non-functional sequences were excluded, and lower-count sequences lying one edit away from another sequence were also excluded. Barcode sub-clusters with fewer than 20% of the maximum read count were removed, based on fitting two negative binomial distributions. In-frame beta chains were kept once TCRdb had trimmed the public reads at Q25 with fastp and called clones with MiXCR. Every CDR3 protein is listed once, alongside the most common genes and DNA of its rows. The V and J calls and clone size are TCRdb's, not the authors'. Within this sample are hundreds of thousands of distinct CDR3 sequences, with roughly 27% of them counted one time only. The top ten constitute 0.7% to 0.95% of the sample.

Paper-wide results and their limitations: The naive libraries included spiked-in Jurkat TCR RNA (about 9 copies' worth), and this Jurkat TCR RNA is not part of the donor repertoire. Modeling gave about 3.3 recovered TCR RNA copies per cell versus around 10 by digital PCR, implying about 30% capture efficiency. The sizes of highly expanded clones could end up underestimated when identical TCR molecules share a barcode. A single cell's worth of spiked-in Jurkat TCR RNA was reported detectable even among 750,000 to 1,000,000 naive CD8 T cells. In CMV-specific effector cells, clones with more than 20 RNA copies accounted for over 99% of molecules, whereas in naive cells such clones accounted for under 1%. When barcode sub-clustering was left out, chimeric consensus sequences inflated TCR diversity, with chimeras reaching as high as 47%.

The germline V gene (reference sequence) gives CDR1 as GTSNPN and CDR2 as SVGIG. V and J lose 0 bases and 8 bases, and a span of 14 bases separates them. Reading from cysteine to phenylalanine, the CDR3 counts 14 amino acids. This entry keeps only the CDR3 DNA: 42 bases, framed from base 1. On this clonotype itself: Its target antigen remains unknown. One base away there is no much larger clone; base qualities are not given.

Libraries of naive CD8 T cells were generated from about 20,000 to 1,000,000 sorted cells, with 10%, 30% or 50% of the purified RNA used. Naive CD8 T cells were FACS-sorted as CD8+CD4-CCR7+CD45RA+ on a BD FACSAria II into RLT Plus buffer. Detection sensitivity was tested by spiking Jurkat RNA equal to roughly ten TCR copies' worth into samples containing roughly 17,000-1,100,000 naive CD8 T cells. Enrichment of CD8 T cells was performed with RosetteSep CD8+ T Cell Enrichment Cocktail and Ficoll-Paque, after which ACK red cell lysis was carried out. This clonotype was sampled from a human donor in good health. Some libraries in this study had Jurkat cell RNA spiked in. The source material was naive CD8+ T cells from blood, with Jurkat cell RNA spiked in. Sample cell subset or site, as interpreted from the label and publication: FACS-sorted CD8+CD4-CCR7+CD45RA+ naive T cells. The chain is encoded by TRBV30 joined to TRBJ2-4; the D segment cannot be called with confidence. CDR3 region: CAWSVGIVLDIQYF. The nucleotide sequence is TGTGCCTGGAGTGTAGGCATCGTCCTGGACATTCAGTACTTC.